These 9 T cell receptor beta chains were all obtained from the same sample, sequenced in a study of glioma-infiltrating T cells after dendritic cell vaccination. Data came from immunoSEQ multiplex PCR; TCRdb stores just in-frame clones and leaves some out. The table shows 50,000 to 75,000 clones, with more than 75% occurring only once. The time point denotes: after dendritic cell vaccination, including at tumor progression/relapse. This material consisted of blood, taken after dendritic cell vaccination. Receptor source: a human donor with glioblastoma.

The chain couples TRBV5-6 to TRBJ1-1; D may be TRBD1 (6 bases). Per germline, CDR1 SGHDT and CDR2 YYEEEE. Trimming stripped 6 bases from V and 1 base from J, with 16 bases between. This CDR3 spans 15 amino acids. Here the CDR3 reads CASTLRGAGNTEAFF. The CDR3, as DNA: TGTGCCAGCACCTTACGGGGGGCCGGGAACACTGAAGCTTTCTTT.

This chain joins TRBV5-4 and TRBJ2-3; TRBD2 matches 11 bases. CDR1 and CDR2 (germline): SGHNT, YYREEE (reference sequence). This CDR3 comprises 18 residues. The J segment lost 2 bases and the V segment lost 4 bases, leaving 12 bases of the junction unmatched. The CDR3 loop reads CASSRQAGTSGYTDTQYF. The CDR3 region has the DNA TGTGCCAGCAGCAGGCAGGCTGGGACTAGCGGTTACACAGATACGCAGTATTTT. Based on the CDR3 plus reference TRBV5-4 and TRBJ2-3, the full variable domain is ETGVTQSPTHLIKTRGQQVTLRCSSQSGHNTVSWYQQALGQGPQFIFQYYREEENGRGNFPPRFSGLQFPNYSSELNVNALELDDSALYLCASSRQAGTSGYTDTQYFGPGTRLTVL.

This clone was detected once. V and J are TRBV7-8 and TRBJ2-7; D unresolved. The V end lost 5 bases, the J end lost 5 bases, and 10 bases lay between the germline ends. This CDR3 comprises 12 residues. Germline CDR1 reads SGHVS; CDR2 reads FQNEAQ. In nucleotides, the CDR3 is TGTGCCAGCAGCCCGACTCCCCACGAGCAGTACTTC. This sequence encodes CASSPTPHEQYF.

This sequence joins TRBV29-1 and TRBJ1-2, with 7 bases fitting TRBD1. The germline V gene has CDR1 SQVTM and CDR2 ANQGSEA. CDR3 length: 12 amino acids. Trimming took 7 bases from V and 4 from J; bases not matched to a gene: 6. This chain's CDR3 is CSALGQLYGYTF. CDR3 DNA sequence: TGCAGCGCCCTGGGACAGCTCTATGGCTACACCTTC.

The gene calls are TRBV4-2 and TRBJ2-7; 9 bases line up with TRBD1. The J segment lost 2 bases and the V segment lost 1 base, leaving 3 bases of the junction unmatched. The CDR3 sequence is 15 residues long. CDR1 and CDR2 (germline): LGHNA, YNFKEQ. CDR3 protein: CASSQVGTGPYEQYF. The DNA of the CDR3 is TGTGCCAGCAGCCAAGTAGGGACAGGGCCCTACGAGCAGTACTTC.

This clone was recorded a few times. The chain links TRBV7-2 to TRBJ2-7, with 7 bases identical to TRBD2. This CDR3 has 17 residues. Germline lookup yields CDR1 SGHTA and CDR2 FQGNSA. V dropped 2 bases and J dropped 3; count of bases not matched to a gene: 13. CDR3 amino acids: CASSLSGGYGGIYEQYF. The CDR3 DNA is TGTGCCAGCAGCTTATCCGGCGGTTACGGGGGGATCTACGAGCAGTACTTC.

J is TRBJ1-2 and V is TRBV5-1, with D tentatively TRBD1 (5 bases). CDR1 is SGHRS and CDR2 is YFSETQ in the germline V gene. Between the trimmed V and J ends, which lost 6 bases and 2 bases, there was a span of 14 bases. CDR3 length equals 14 residues. The CDR3 nucleotides are TGCGCCAGCACCCGAGACGACAGAAACTATGGCTACACCTTC. It translates to CASTRDDRNYGYTF.

The rearrangement joins TRBV9 to TRBJ1-6, with D perhaps matching TRBD1 (6 bases). Germline CDR1 and CDR2: SGDLS and YYNGEE. V lost 0 bases and J lost 10, with 29 bases in between. The CDR3 runs to 20 residues. The CDR3 bases are TGTGCCAGCAGCGTAGGGAAAAGGGGGGGCTTCGAATATGGGCAATCACCCCTCCACTTT. This codes for CASSVGKRGGFEYGQSPLHF.

This clone was recorded only once. In DNA form, the CDR3 reads TGTGCCTGGAGTGTAACCCAGGGATTCGCACCCCTCCACTTT. Its translation: CAWSVTQGFAPLHF. The V call is TRBV30, the J call TRBJ1-6, with D perhaps matching TRBD1 (5 bases). V lost 0 bases, J lost 11 bases, and 14 bases lay in between. CDR1 GTSNPN and CDR2 SVGIG come from the germline V gene (reference sequence). CDR3 length: 14 amino acids.